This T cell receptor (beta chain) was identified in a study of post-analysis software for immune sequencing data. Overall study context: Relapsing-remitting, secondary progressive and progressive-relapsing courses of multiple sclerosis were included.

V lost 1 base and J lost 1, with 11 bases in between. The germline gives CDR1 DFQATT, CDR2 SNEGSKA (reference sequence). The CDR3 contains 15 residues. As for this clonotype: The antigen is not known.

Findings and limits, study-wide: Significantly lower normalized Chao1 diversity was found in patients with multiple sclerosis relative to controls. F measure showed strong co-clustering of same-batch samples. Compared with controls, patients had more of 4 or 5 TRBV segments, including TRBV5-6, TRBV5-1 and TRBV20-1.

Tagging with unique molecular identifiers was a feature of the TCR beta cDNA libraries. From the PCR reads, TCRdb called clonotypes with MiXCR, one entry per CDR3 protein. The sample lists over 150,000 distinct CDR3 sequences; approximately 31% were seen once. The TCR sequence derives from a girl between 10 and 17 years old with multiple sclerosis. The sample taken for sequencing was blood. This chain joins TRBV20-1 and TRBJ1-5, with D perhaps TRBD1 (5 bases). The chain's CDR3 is CSARVFEGSNQPQHF. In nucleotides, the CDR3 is TGCAGTGCTAGAGTGTTCGAGGGGAGCAATCAGCCCCAGCATTTT.